This paragraph reports one T cell receptor (beta chain). CDR3 length: 13 amino acids. Trimming took off 3 bases at V and 5 bases at J, with 8 bases between the two ends. These data come from a study of blood T cell repertoires in COVID-19. Across the whole study: From the United States, Italy and Spain came samples of acute and convalescent COVID-19. The analysed material was cDNA or gDNA that came from T cells, B-cell-depleted T cells, or PBMCs.

Per the original data handling: Reference gene primer amplification yielded estimated nucleated cell counts. Generated by immunoSEQ multiplex PCR, the TCRdb table keeps only in-frame clones and is missing some. Clone size and V and J calls were adopted from that table, with D and trimming inferred from the DNA. The sample carries 140,000 to 150,000 clones, around 89% recorded once. The clonotype was recovered from a human donor with COVID-19, enrolled during active disease. The donor label of this sample is uncertain. This sequence joins TRBV12-3 or TRBV12-4 and TRBJ1-3; D ambiguous. Input material: peripheral blood. The CDR3 coding sequence is TGTGCCAGCAGTTTCTCCGGTCGAAACACCATATATTTT. This encodes CASSFSGRNTIYF.